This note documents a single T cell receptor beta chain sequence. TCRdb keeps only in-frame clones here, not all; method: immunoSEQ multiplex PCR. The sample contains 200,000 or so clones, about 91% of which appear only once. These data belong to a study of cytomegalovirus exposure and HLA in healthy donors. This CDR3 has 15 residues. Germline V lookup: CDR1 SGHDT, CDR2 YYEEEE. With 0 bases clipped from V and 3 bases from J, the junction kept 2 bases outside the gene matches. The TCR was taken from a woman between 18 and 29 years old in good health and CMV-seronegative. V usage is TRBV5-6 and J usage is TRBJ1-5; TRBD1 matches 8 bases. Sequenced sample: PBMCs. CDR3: CASSLGQGLNQPQHF. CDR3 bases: TGTGCCAGCAGCTTGGGACAGGGGCTCAATCAGCCCCAGCATTTT.